The rows below give T cell receptor beta chains drawn from one sample of a study of regulatory T cells in long-lasting Graves disease. From the multiplex PCR reads, TCRdb called clonotypes with MiXCR, one entry per CDR3 protein. The profile shows approximately 230,000 distinct CDR3 sequences, around 19% of them singletons. This material consisted of peripheral blood mononuclear cells (PBMCs), taken at new diagnosis, from a patient treated with antithyroid drugs. These receptors were collected from a female donor with Graves disease. Each CDR3 is given with its conserved first and last residue. A D gene is named only where the DNA matches it firmly. Where a row states a size, it is once, few, many or the class of an expanded clone; other rows omit it.

j_call clone_size cdr3_length v_call d_call cdr3_aa cdr3_nt
TRBJ2-3 NA 19 TRBV4-2 TRBD2 CASSQEGPGGAVSTDTQYF TGTGCCAGCAGCCAAGAAGGTCCGGGGGGAGCGGTTAGCACAGATACGCAGTATTTT
TRBJ1-1 many 13 TRBV18 NA CASSPGTPAEAFF TGTGCCAGCTCACCGGGGACACCGGCTGAAGCTTTCTTT
TRBJ2-5 many 16 TRBV30 TRBD2 CAWRRRLAGFRETQYF TGTGCCTGGAGAAGGCGACTAGCGGGGTTCCGGGAGACCCAGTACTTC
TRBJ2-7 many 16 TRBV28 TRBD2 CASSLRLAGSPYEQYF TGTGCCAGCAGTTTAAGACTAGCGGGCTCTCCCTACGAGCAGTACTTC
TRBJ1-4 NA 15 TRBV7-3 NA CASSLTSGKNEKLFF TGTGCCAGCAGCTTAACCTCAGGGAAGAATGAAAAACTGTTTTTT
TRBJ2-3 NA 17 TRBV19 TRBD1 CASTLRTGQASTDTQYF TGTGCCAGTACCCTACGAACGGGACAGGCTAGCACAGATACGCAGTATTTT
TRBJ2-1 many 15 TRBV7-2 TRBD2 CASSFPGLAVNEQFF TGTGCCAGCAGCTTCCCAGGGCTAGCGGTCAATGAGCAGTTCTTC
TRBJ1-1 many 15 TRBV12-3/TRBV12-4 NA CASSAGQLMNTEAFF TGTGCCAGCAGTGCCGGACAGTTAATGAACACTGAAGCTTTCTTT
TRBJ1-4 few 16 TRBV6-5 TRBD1 CASSYSRGAKGEKLFF TGTGCCAGCAGTTACTCCAGGGGGGCGAAGGGTGAAAAACTGTTTTTT
TRBJ2-1 NA 15 TRBV7-3 NA CASSLGTAGDNEQFF TGTGCCAGCAGCTTAGGGACGGCTGGGGACAATGAGCAGTTCTTC
TRBJ2-7 many 12 TRBV20-1 TRBD1 CSARDRLWEQYF TGCAGTGCGAGGGACAGGCTCTGGGAGCAGTACTTC
TRBJ2-1 NA 16 TRBV4-1 NA CASSQFSQQARNEQFF TGCGCCAGCAGCCAATTTTCCCAACAAGCCCGTAATGAGCAGTTCTTC
TRBJ1-5 many 14 TRBV30 NA CAWSEDSLNQPQHF TGTGCCTGGAGCGAAGACAGTCTGAATCAGCCCCAGCATTTT
TRBJ1-4 many 16 TRBV2 NA CASSQPTSATNEKLFF TGTGCCAGCAGTCAGCCGACATCCGCAACTAATGAAAAACTGTTTTTT
TRBJ2-7 many 16 TRBV28 TRBD1 CASSGPGQGISYEQYF TGTGCCAGCAGTGGGCCGGGACAGGGGATTTCCTACGAGCAGTACTTC
TRBJ2-1 many 12 TRBV7-3 NA CASSFGNNEQFF TGTGCCAGCAGCTTTGGGAACAATGAGCAGTTCTTC
TRBJ1-1 many 15 TRBV9 TRBD1 CASSVETGVYTEAFF TGTGCCAGCAGCGTAGAGACAGGGGTCTACACTGAAGCTTTCTTT
TRBJ1-5 many 16 TRBV12-3/TRBV12-4 TRBD1 CASRAGTGVDNQPQHF TGTGCCAGCAGAGCCGGGACAGGGGTTGACAATCAGCCCCAGCATTTT
TRBJ1-4 NA 13 TRBV30 NA CAWKGPFNEKLYF TGTGCCTGGAAAGGACCGTTCAATGAAAAACTGTATTTT
TRBJ2-3 many 14 TRBV7-2 TRBD1 CASSWDRSTDTQYF TGTGCCAGCAGTTGGGACAGAAGCACAGATACGCAGTATTTT
TRBJ1-3 many 15 TRBV11-2 NA CASSLGGVAGNTIYF TGTGCCAGCAGCTTAGGCGGGGTTGCTGGAAACACCATATATTTT
TRBJ2-1 many 15 TRBV20-1 TRBD2 CSARDSLAGGNEQFF TGCAGTGCTAGAGATTCACTAGCGGGGGGGAATGAGCAGTTCTTC
TRBJ2-1 many 16 TRBV20-1 NA CSARDLLKGSYNEQFF TGCAGTGCTAGAGATCTCTTAAAGGGTTCCTACAATGAGCAGTTCTTC
TRBJ2-1 many 16 TRBV18 TRBD2 CASSPLRLASYNEQFF TGTGCCAGCTCACCCCTGCGACTAGCCTCCTACAATGAGCAGTTCTTC
TRBJ1-2 many 15 TRBV28 TRBD1 CASSSGDSRVYGYTF TGTGCCAGCAGTTCAGGGGACAGTAGAGTCTATGGCTACACCTTC
TRBJ2-6 NA 15 TRBV19 TRBD2 CASGLDNSGANVLTF TGTGCCAGCGGACTAGACAACTCTGGGGCCAACGTCCTGACTTTC